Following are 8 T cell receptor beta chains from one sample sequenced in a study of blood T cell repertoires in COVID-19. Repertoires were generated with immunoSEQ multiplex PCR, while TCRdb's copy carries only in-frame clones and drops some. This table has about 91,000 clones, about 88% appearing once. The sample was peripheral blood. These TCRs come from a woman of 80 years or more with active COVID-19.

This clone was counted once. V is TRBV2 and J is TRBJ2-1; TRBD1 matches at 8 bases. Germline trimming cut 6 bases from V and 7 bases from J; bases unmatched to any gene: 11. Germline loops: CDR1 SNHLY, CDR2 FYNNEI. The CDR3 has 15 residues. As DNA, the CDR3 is TGTGCCAGCAGAGCCGACAGGGGACTCCGGAATGAGCAGTTCTTC. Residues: CASRADRGLRNEQFF.

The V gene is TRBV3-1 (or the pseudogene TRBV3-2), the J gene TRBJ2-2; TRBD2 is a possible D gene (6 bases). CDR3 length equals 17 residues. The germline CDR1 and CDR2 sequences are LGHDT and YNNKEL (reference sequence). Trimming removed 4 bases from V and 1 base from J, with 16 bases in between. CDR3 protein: CASSPRGGARNTGELFF. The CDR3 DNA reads TGTGCCAGCAGCCCCCGAGGAGGGGCCAGGAACACCGGGGAGCTGTTTTTT.

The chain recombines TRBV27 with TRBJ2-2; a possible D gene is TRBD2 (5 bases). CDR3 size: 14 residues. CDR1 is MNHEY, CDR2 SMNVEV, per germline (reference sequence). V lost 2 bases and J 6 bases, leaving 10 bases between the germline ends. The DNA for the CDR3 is TGTGCCAGCAGTTTAACGACGAGGGCCGGGGAGCTGTTTTTT. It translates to CASSLTTRAGELFF.

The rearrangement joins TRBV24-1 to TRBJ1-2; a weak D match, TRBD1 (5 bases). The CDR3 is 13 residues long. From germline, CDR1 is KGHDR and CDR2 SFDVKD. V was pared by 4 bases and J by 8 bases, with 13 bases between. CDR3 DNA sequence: TGTGCCACCAGTGACTTCTTAGGGGTCGGCTACACCTTC. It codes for CATSDFLGVGYTF.

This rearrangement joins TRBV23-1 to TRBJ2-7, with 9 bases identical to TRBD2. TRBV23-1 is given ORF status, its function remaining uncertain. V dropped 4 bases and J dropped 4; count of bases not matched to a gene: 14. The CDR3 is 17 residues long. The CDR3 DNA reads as TGCGCCAGCAGTCCTAGTTTCGGTAGCGGGAGTGGGTACGAGCAGTACTTC. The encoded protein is CASSPSFGSGSGYEQYF.

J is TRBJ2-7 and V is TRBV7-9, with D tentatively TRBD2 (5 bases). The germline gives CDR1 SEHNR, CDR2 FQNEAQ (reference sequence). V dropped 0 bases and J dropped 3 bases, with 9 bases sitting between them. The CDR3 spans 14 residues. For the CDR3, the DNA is TGTGCCAGCAGCTTAGCGGGAGTGAGCTACGAGCAGTACTTC. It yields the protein CASSLAGVSYEQYF.

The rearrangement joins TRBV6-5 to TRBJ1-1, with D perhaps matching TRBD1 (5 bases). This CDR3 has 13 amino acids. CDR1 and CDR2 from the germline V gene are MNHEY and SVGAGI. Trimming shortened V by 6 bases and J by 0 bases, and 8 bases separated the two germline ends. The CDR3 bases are TGTGCCAGCAGGGGACTTCTGAACACTGAAGCTTTCTTT. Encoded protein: CASRGLLNTEAFF.

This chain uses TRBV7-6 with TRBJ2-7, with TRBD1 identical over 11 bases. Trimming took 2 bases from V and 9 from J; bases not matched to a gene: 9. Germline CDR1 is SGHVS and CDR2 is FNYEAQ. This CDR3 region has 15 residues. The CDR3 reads CASSLSGTGGPRQYF. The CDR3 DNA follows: TGTGCCAGCAGCTTAAGCGGGACAGGGGGTCCTCGGCAGTACTTC.